These 20 T cell receptor beta chains were sequenced from one sample in a study of blood T cell repertoires in COVID-19. Assay used: immunoSEQ multiplex PCR; TCRdb lists only in-frame clones, some missing. The repertoire holds about 330,000 clones, with over 80% as singletons. The source material was PBMCs or T cells enriched from blood (not recorded which). The receptors originated from a young man who had recovered from COVID-19.

The rearrangement links TRBV6-5 to TRBJ2-7, with D perhaps TRBD1 (5 bases). The CDR3 loop spans 14 amino acids. CDR1 is MNHEY and CDR2 is SVGAGI in the germline V gene. The V end lost 2 bases, the J end lost 1 base, and 9 bases lay between the germline ends. CDR3 nucleotide sequence: TGTGCCAGCAGTTACGACGACAGTTCCTACGAGCAGTACTTC. Its protein product is CASSYDDSSYEQYF.

The V gene is TRBV21-1, the J gene TRBJ2-2; the D call in the table, TRBD2, was not verified against the DNA. TRBV21-1 is a pseudogene segment. The CDR3 has 15 amino acids. CDR3 nucleotides: TGTGCCAGCAGCAAAGAAGGGAGCCACACCGGGGAGCTGTTTTTT. It specifies CASSKEGSHTGELFF.

Here the CDR3 DNA reads TGTGCCAGTAGTATGACAGGGGGGAGGTCTGGGGCCAACGTCCTGACTTTC. This translates into CASSMTGGRSGANVLTF. The chain recombines TRBV19 with TRBJ2-6; TRBD1 matches 9 bases. Germline V lookup: CDR1 LNHDA, CDR2 SQIVND (reference sequence). V dropped 3 bases and J dropped 1; count of bases not matched to a gene: 4. This CDR3 has 17 residues. Full variable domain (missing parts from reference TRBV19 and TRBJ2-6): DGGITQSPKYLFRKEGQNVTLSCEQNLNHDAMYWYRQDPGQGLRLIYYSQIVNDFQKGDIAEGYSVSREKKESFPLTVTSAQKNPTAFYLCASSMTGGRSGANVLTFGAGSRLTVL.

The J gene is TRBJ2-2, the V gene TRBV3-1 (or the pseudogene TRBV3-2), with D possibly being TRBD2 (6 bases). The CDR3 extends over 16 amino acids. V gave up 1 base and J gave up 0 bases, with 9 bases separating them. Per germline, CDR1 LGHDT and CDR2 YNNKEL (reference sequence). CDR3 protein: CASSQAGGANTGELFF. Here the CDR3 DNA reads TGTGCCAGCAGCCAAGCTGGCGGGGCGAACACCGGGGAGCTGTTTTTT.

The chain uses TRBV13 and TRBJ1-5; perhaps TRBD1 as D (6 bases). Germline assignment: CDR1 PRHDT and CDR2 FYEKMQ (reference sequence). The CDR3 sequence is 13 residues long. V lost 5 bases and J lost 5, with 10 bases in between. The CDR3 loop is CASSQQGYQPQHF. The DNA for the CDR3 is TGTGCCAGCAGCCAACAGGGTTATCAGCCCCAGCATTTT.

This chain joins TRBV11-2 and TRBJ2-5, with 14 bases matching TRBD2. Germline V gene lookup returns CDR1 SGHAT and CDR2 FQNNGV. This CDR3 region has 19 residues. V lost 3 bases and J lost 0; bases outside the gene matches: 9. DNA for the CDR3: TGTGCCAGCAGCTTCATATGGACTAGCGGGGGGCCCCACCAAGAGACCCAGTACTTC. Amino acids: CASSFIWTSGGPHQETQYF. Complete variable domain (other parts from reference TRBV11-2 and TRBJ2-5): EAGVAQSPRYKIIEKRQSVAFWCNPISGHATLYWYQQILGQGPKLLIQFQNNGVVDDSQLPKDRFSAERLKGVDSTLKIQPAKLEDSAVYLCASSFIWTSGGPHQETQYFGPGTRLLVL.

In its sample, this clone was seen once. This sequence joins TRBV6-6 and TRBJ1-2; D not certain. This CDR3 is built from 12 residues. Germline CDR1 is MNHNY and CDR2 is SVGAGI (reference sequence). Trimming removed 3 bases at V and 5 bases at J, with 7 bases between. The CDR3 DNA is TGTGCCAGCAGTTATGGGAGTTATGGCTACACCTTC. Its translation is CASSYGSYGYTF.

The CDR3, as DNA: TGTGCCTGGAGTCTCGTGGACAGGGGCGGAAACACCATATATTTT. It specifies CAWSLVDRGGNTIYF. The V gene is TRBV30, the J gene TRBJ1-3, with TRBD1 matching 9 bases. This CDR3 has 15 residues. V was clipped by 2 bases and J by 4 bases; unmatched bases: 6. Germline V gene lookup returns CDR1 GTSNPN and CDR2 SVGIG (reference sequence).

The J gene is TRBJ2-5, the V gene TRBV6-5; the match to TRBD2 covers 9 bases. Unmatched junction bases numbered 6, after V lost 0 bases and J lost 4 bases. Per the germline V gene, CDR1 is MNHEY and CDR2 is SVGAGI. CDR3 size: 16 residues. CDR3 in amino acids: CASSYSSARGGETQYF. The CDR3 DNA follows: TGTGCCAGCAGTTACTCGTCGGCGCGGGGGGGAGAGACCCAGTACTTC.

CDR3 nucleotides: TGTGCCAGCGGAACAAGGACAGGATATGGAAACACCATATATTTT. Amino acids: CASGTRTGYGNTIYF. V is TRBV27 and J is TRBJ1-3; 7 bases map to TRBD1. The CDR3 length is 15 residues. The junction had 10 bases not matched to a gene; V was cut back by 8 bases and J by 3 bases. The germline CDR1 and CDR2 sequences are MNHEY and SMNVEV (reference sequence).

The rearrangement links TRBV14 to TRBJ1-2; TRBD1 matches at 8 bases. This CDR3 has 13 amino acids. V was pared by 4 bases and J by 7 bases, with 5 bases of the junction left unmatched. Germline V CDR1 and CDR2: SGHDN, FVKESK. CDR3 protein: CASSPGQGFGYTF. The CDR3 DNA reads as TGTGCCAGCAGCCCCGGACAGGGCTTTGGCTACACCTTC.

The V gene is TRBV9, the J gene TRBJ2-1, with 10 bases fitting TRBD1. Germline V gene data show CDR1 as SGDLS and CDR2 as YYNGEE. After removal of 2 bases from V and 5 bases from J, the junction contained 4 bases not matched to a gene. This CDR3 is 15 amino acids long. The CDR3 sequence is CASSVWTGGDNEQFF. The DNA for the CDR3 is TGTGCCAGCAGCGTGTGGACAGGGGGGGACAATGAGCAGTTCTTC.

Note on this clone: The sample carries other DNA sequences with the same CDR3. V and J are TRBV11-2 and TRBJ2-7, with 7 bases fitting TRBD1. The CDR3 runs to 13 residues. The V and J ends lost 4 bases and 2 bases, in that order; junction bases with no gene match: 2. The germline CDR1 and CDR2 sequences are SGHAT and FQNNGV. The DNA of the CDR3 is TGTGCCAGCAGCTCGGGACAGACCTACGAGCAGTACTTC. Amino acids: CASSSGQTYEQYF.

This clone was seen once. The chain is built from TRBV10-2 and TRBJ1-2; the match to TRBD1 covers 7 bases. Germline V gene lookup returns CDR1 WSHSY and CDR2 SAAADI. This CDR3 comprises 14 residues. V lost 2 bases, J lost 6 bases, and 6 bases stayed unmatched. In nucleotides, the CDR3 is TGCGCCAGCAGTGAGGACAGGGTGATCGATGGCTACACCTTC. This codes for CASSEDRVIDGYTF.

The chain combines TRBV5-1 with TRBJ2-4; D is perhaps TRBD1 (6 bases). The CDR3 length is 15 residues. V was pared by 4 bases and J by 8 bases, with 19 bases between. Germline assignment: CDR1 SGHRS and CDR2 YFSETQ. CDR3 in amino acids: CASSPTWTEEDIQYF. DNA for the CDR3: TGCGCCAGCAGCCCTACATGGACAGAGGAAGACATTCAGTACTTC. Looking up the rest from reference TRBV5-1 and TRBJ2-4 gives the full variable domain: KAGVTQTPRYLIKTRGQQVTLSCSPISGHRSVSWYQQTPGQGLQFLFEYFSETQRNKGNFPGRFSGRQFSNSRSEMNVSTLELGDSALYLCASSPTWTEEDIQYFGAGTRLSVL.

The rearrangement links TRBV15 to TRBJ2-7; TRBD2 agrees at 8 bases. The CDR3 sequence is 14 residues long. Germline loops: CDR1 LNHNV, CDR2 YYDKDF (reference sequence). V was clipped by 8 bases and J by 6 bases; unmatched bases: 12. As DNA, the CDR3 is TGTGCCACCGGTGTAAGTAGCGGGGAGGGCGAGCAGTACTTC. This gives the protein CATGVSSGEGEQYF.

This clone was observed once. J is TRBJ1-5 and V is TRBV7-9; TRBD1 matches at 8 bases. This CDR3 is built from 15 residues. The V gene's germline CDR1 is SEHNR and CDR2 FQNEAQ (reference sequence). Trimming at V came to 5 bases and at J to 5 bases, leaving 8 bases not matched to a gene. CDR3 residues: CASSAQTGDDQPQHF. In DNA, the CDR3 is TGTGCCAGCAGCGCCCAGACAGGGGATGATCAGCCCCAGCATTTT.

This clone was detected only once. The junction and the germline gene differ at one end; a read error may be behind it. The rearrangement joins TRBV28 to TRBJ1-3; no firm D call. Germline-derived CDR1 and CDR2 are MDHEN and SYDVKM. This CDR3 spans 12 amino acids. The chain's CDR3 is CASSLAGNTIYF. CDR3 nucleotides: TGTGCCAGTAGTTTAGCGGGCAACACCATATATTTT.

This chain joins TRBV6-5 and TRBJ1-2; D unresolved. CDR1 MNHEY and CDR2 SVGAGI come from the germline V gene. There are 15 residues in the CDR3. Deletions cut 7 bases from V and 7 bases from J, with 22 bases between. CDR3 in amino acids: CASTSGLTGVGGYTF. In nucleotides, the CDR3 is TGTGCCAGCACCTCTGGGTTGACGGGAGTTGGTGGCTACACCTTC.

Comment on this clone: The same CDR3 also results from other DNA sequences found in this sample. This chain joins TRBV7-2 and TRBJ2-1; 13 nucleotides line up with TRBD2. The V gene end was trimmed by 5 bases and the J gene end by 9 bases; junction bases not matched to a gene: 7. Germline values: CDR1 SGHTA, CDR2 FQGNSA. The CDR3 length is 15 residues. CDR3 loop: CASSPTSGGVFEQFF. CDR3 in DNA: TGTGCCAGCAGCCCTACTAGCGGGGGGGTATTTGAGCAGTTCTTC.